This record looks at one T cell receptor (beta chain) sequence and its context. These data are taken from a study of blood T cell repertoires in COVID-19. V shed 1 base and J 6 bases; nucleotides not matched to a gene: 10. The CDR3 spans 16 residues. CDR1 is SGHDT, CDR2 YYEEEE, per germline. Profiling relied on immunoSEQ multiplex PCR, and the TCRdb table lists in-frame clones only, not all of them. Here the sample spans tens of thousands of clones, less than 85% being singletons. The source material was peripheral blood. The chain recombines TRBV5-6 with TRBJ2-1; 7 nucleotides match TRBD2. The source is a woman older than 75 with active or convalescent COVID-19. The CDR3 region is CASSLWLWGGGNEQFF. The DNA for the CDR3 is TGTGCCAGCAGCTTGTGGTTGTGGGGGGGTGGCAATGAGCAGTTCTTC.